This T cell receptor beta chain comes out of a study of radiation and T cells in renal cell carcinoma. Germline V gene sequence: CDR1 SGHTA, CDR2 FQGTGA. Germline trimming cut 2 bases from V and 9 bases from J; bases unmatched to any gene: 5. The CDR3 totals 13 residues. Stated time point: baseline pretreatment blood. Specified treatment: 15 Gy SBRT to primary tumor, nephrectomy 4 weeks later. After SBRT, blood was collected at 2 and 4 weeks, plus baseline. Study results and caveats: From baseline, blood top tumor clonotypes peaked at 2 weeks post-radiation.

Clones were sequenced by immunoSEQ multiplex PCR, and TCRdb holds only the in-frame ones, with some missing. The sample has 140,000 or so clones, about 88% seen once. In the case of this clone: The antigen remains undetermined.

The sequences come from blood, collected from a patient whose treatment included radiotherapy and nephrectomy. The TCR was taken from a woman between 50 and 59 years old with renal cell carcinoma. The chain uses TRBV7-3 and TRBJ1-2, with TRBD1 matching 8 bases. CDR3 sequence (DNA): TGTGCCAGCAGCTTAGGGCAGGGGGCTCGCTACACCTTC. Residues: CASSLGQGARYTF.